These 12 T cell receptor beta chains were sequenced from one sample in a study of blood T cell repertoires in COVID-19. Sequencing was performed with immunoSEQ multiplex PCR; in TCRdb, only in-frame clones are kept and a portion is missing. The data contain 380,000 or so clones, more than 75% of them singletons. The sample taken for sequencing was PBMCs or T cells enriched from blood (not recorded which). These receptors were obtained from a man between 25 and 39 years old who had recovered from COVID-19.

The chain employs TRBV6-2 or TRBV6-3 and TRBJ1-1, with 7 bases aligning to TRBD1. The germline gives CDR1 MNHEY, CDR2 SVGEGT. Unmatched junction bases numbered 7, after V lost 2 bases and J lost 10 bases. This CDR3 contains 13 residues. The CDR3 loop reads CASSYRGEGAAFF. DNA for the CDR3: TGTGCCAGCAGTTACCGTGGAGAGGGGGCAGCTTTCTTT.

The CDR3 is CASTPISGEAFF. The CDR3 DNA reads as TGTGCCAGCACACCAATCTCGGGTGAAGCTTTCTTT. The J gene is TRBJ1-1, the V gene TRBV2; D is undetermined. Deletions cut 7 bases from V and 7 bases from J, with 13 bases between. Germline V gives CDR1 SNHLY, CDR2 FYNNEI. CDR3 size: 12 residues.

The chain recombines TRBV5-4 with TRBJ2-7; TRBD1 matches at 7 bases. With 3 bases clipped from V and 3 bases from J, the junction kept 3 bases outside the gene matches. Germline CDR1 SGHNT, CDR2 YYREEE (reference sequence). The CDR3 has 13 amino acids. The CDR3 reads CASSYGDSYEQYF. The CDR3 coding sequence is TGTGCCAGCAGCTACGGGGACAGCTACGAGCAGTACTTC.

This chain joins TRBV18 and TRBJ1-3; D not resolved. The ends were cut back, 6 bases at V and 0 bases at J, with 15 bases in the middle. The V gene's germline CDR1 is KGHSH and CDR2 LQKENI. This CDR3 contains 16 residues. The CDR3 DNA reads as TGTGCCAGCTCTCCCGGTCTTCTCGACTCTGGAAACACCATATATTTT. This sequence encodes CASSPGLLDSGNTIYF.

The V gene is TRBV30, the J gene TRBJ1-5; D is perhaps TRBD1 (5 bases). Trimming stripped 2 bases from V and 7 bases from J, with 12 bases between. The CDR3 totals 13 residues. Germline CDR1 reads GTSNPN; CDR2 reads SVGIG (reference sequence). DNA of the CDR3: TGTGCCTGGAGTTATGGGGCGGTGCAGCCCCAGCATTTT. The encoded protein is CAWSYGAVQPQHF.

The rearrangement joins TRBV11-2 to TRBJ2-3; 12 nucleotides agree with TRBD2. The V segment lost 1 base and the J segment 0 bases; nucleotides outside the gene matches: 8. The CDR3 length is 19 residues. The germline gives CDR1 SGHAT, CDR2 FQNNGV. CDR3 DNA: TGTGCCAGCAGCTTAGTCAGAGGACTAGCGGGGACAAGCACAGATACGCAGTATTTT. Protein: CASSLVRGLAGTSTDTQYF. Together with reference TRBV11-2 and TRBJ2-3, the CDR3 gives the full variable domain: EAGVAQSPRYKIIEKRQSVAFWCNPISGHATLYWYQQILGQGPKLLIQFQNNGVVDDSQLPKDRFSAERLKGVDSTLKIQPAKLEDSAVYLCASSLVRGLAGTSTDTQYFGPGTRLTVL.

This chain uses TRBV30 with TRBJ2-7; 8 nucleotides match TRBD1. CDR3 length: 14 residues. The germline CDR1 and CDR2 sequences are GTSNPN and SVGIG (reference sequence). J gave up 4 bases and V 4 bases, and 9 bases lay outside the gene matches. CDR3 DNA sequence: TGTGCCTGGACTCTCCAGGGGGCCCAATACGAGCAGTACTTC. It translates to CAWTLQGAQYEQYF.

V and J are TRBV4-1 and TRBJ1-6; TRBD1 agrees at 9 bases. With V trimmed by 4 bases and J by 8 bases, 6 bases remained unmatched. The CDR3 spans 15 residues. Germline V gene sequence: CDR1 MGHRA, CDR2 YSYEKL. CDR3 nucleotides: TGCGCCAGCAGCCCGGGACAGGGATTTTATTCACCCCTCCACTTT. Protein product: CASSPGQGFYSPLHF.

This clone was seen only once. V gene TRBV27 combines with J gene TRBJ2-7, with 8 bases aligning to TRBD1. CDR1 is MNHEY and CDR2 is SMNVEV in the germline V gene (reference sequence). The CDR3 is 14 residues long. With 7 bases clipped from V and 2 bases from J, the junction kept 7 bases outside the gene matches. As DNA, the CDR3 is TGTGCCAGCACCCGGACAGGGAGCACCTACGAGCAGTACTTC. It specifies CASTRTGSTYEQYF.

The genes are TRBV27 and TRBJ2-6, with 7 positions matching TRBD1. The germline gives CDR1 MNHEY, CDR2 SMNVEV (reference sequence). V was pared by 5 bases and J by 1 base, with 5 bases of the junction left unmatched. The CDR3 runs to 16 residues. DNA for the CDR3: TGTGCCAGCAGTAGGATGGACAGGTCTGGGGCCAACGTCCTGACTTTC. This gives the protein CASSRMDRSGANVLTF.

The J gene is TRBJ1-1, the V gene TRBV2, with D perhaps TRBD1 (6 bases). Germline V gene sequence: CDR1 SNHLY, CDR2 FYNNEI. This CDR3 has 13 amino acids. V lost 0 bases and J 8 bases, leaving 10 bases between the germline ends. Here the CDR3 reads CASSEAVDREAFF. For the CDR3, the DNA is TGTGCCAGCAGTGAAGCGGTAGACAGGGAAGCTTTCTTT.

This clone has only a few counts. The genes are TRBV4-1 and TRBJ1-2; 8 bases fit TRBD1. The CDR3 loop spans 13 amino acids. V gave up 6 bases and J gave up 6 bases; unmatched junction bases: 6. The germline CDR1 and CDR2 sequences are MGHRA and YSYEKL. This chain's CDR3 is CASSLSGGDGYTF. Written as DNA, the CDR3 is TGCGCCAGCAGTCTTTCAGGGGGCGATGGCTACACCTTC.